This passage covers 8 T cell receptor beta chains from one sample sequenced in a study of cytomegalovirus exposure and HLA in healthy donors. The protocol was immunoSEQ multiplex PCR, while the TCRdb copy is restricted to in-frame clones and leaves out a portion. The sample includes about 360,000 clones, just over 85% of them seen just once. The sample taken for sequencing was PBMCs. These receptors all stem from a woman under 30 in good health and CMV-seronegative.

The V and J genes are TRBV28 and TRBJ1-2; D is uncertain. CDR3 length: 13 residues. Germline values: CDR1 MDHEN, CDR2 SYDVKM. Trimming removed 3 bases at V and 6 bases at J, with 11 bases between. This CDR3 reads CASSLALHHGYTF. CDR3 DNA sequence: TGTGCCAGCAGTTTGGCCCTTCACCATGGCTACACCTTC.

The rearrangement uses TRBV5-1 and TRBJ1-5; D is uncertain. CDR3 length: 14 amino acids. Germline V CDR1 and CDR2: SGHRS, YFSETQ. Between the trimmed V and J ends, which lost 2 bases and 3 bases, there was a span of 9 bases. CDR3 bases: TGCGCCAGCAGCTTAGAACCACACAATCAGCCCCAGCATTTT. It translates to CASSLEPHNQPQHF.

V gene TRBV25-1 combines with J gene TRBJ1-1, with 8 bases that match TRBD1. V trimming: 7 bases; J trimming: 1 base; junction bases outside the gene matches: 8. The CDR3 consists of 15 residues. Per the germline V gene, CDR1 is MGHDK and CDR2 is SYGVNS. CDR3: CASNFDRGSNTEAFF. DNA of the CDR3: TGTGCCAGCAATTTCGACAGGGGATCGAACACTGAAGCTTTCTTT.

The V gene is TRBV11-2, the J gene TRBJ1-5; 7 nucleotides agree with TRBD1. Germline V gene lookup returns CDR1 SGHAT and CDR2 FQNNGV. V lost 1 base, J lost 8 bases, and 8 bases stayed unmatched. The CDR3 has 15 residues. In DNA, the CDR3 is TGTGCCAGCAGCTTAGGGTCCAGGGGGTTTGAGCCCCAGCATTTT. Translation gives CASSLGSRGFEPQHF. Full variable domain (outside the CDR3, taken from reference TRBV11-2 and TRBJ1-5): EAGVAQSPRYKIIEKRQSVAFWCNPISGHATLYWYQQILGQGPKLLIQFQNNGVVDDSQLPKDRFSAERLKGVDSTLKIQPAKLEDSAVYLCASSLGSRGFEPQHFGDGTRLSIL.

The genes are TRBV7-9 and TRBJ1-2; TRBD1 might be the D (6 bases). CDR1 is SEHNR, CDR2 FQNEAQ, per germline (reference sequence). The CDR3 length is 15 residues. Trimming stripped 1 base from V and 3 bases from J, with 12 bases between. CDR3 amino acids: CASSLEQGPYYGYTF. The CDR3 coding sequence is TGTGCCAGCAGCTTAGAACAGGGACCTTACTATGGCTACACCTTC.

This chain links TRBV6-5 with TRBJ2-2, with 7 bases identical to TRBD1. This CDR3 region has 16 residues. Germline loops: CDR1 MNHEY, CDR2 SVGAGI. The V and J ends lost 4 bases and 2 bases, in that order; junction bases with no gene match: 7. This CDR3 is CASSSDRPSNTGELFF. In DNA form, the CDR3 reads TGTGCCAGCAGTTCGGACAGGCCATCTAACACCGGGGAGCTGTTTTTT.

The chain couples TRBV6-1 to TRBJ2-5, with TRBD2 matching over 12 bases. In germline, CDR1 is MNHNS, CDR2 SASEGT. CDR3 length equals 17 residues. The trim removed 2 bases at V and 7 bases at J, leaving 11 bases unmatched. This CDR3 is CASSELASGGAQATQYF. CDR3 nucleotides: TGTGCCAGCAGTGAATTGGCTAGCGGGGGGGCCCAGGCGACCCAGTACTTC.

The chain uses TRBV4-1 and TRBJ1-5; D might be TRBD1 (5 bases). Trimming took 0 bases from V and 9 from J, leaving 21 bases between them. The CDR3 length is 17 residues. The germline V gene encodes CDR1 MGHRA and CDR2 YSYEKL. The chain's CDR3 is CASSQDWKGLGRGPQHF. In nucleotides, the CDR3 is TGCGCCAGCAGCCAAGATTGGAAAGGGTTGGGGCGAGGGCCCCAGCATTTT.